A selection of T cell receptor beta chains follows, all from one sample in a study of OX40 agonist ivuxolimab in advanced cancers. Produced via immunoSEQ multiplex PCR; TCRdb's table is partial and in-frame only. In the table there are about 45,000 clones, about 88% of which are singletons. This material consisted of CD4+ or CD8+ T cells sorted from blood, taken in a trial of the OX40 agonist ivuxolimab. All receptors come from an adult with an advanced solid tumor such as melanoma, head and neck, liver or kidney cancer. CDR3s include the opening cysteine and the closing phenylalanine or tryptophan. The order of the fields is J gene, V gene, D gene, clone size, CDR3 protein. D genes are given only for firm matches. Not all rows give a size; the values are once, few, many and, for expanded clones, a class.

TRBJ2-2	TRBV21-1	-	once	CASSKDGGLAGVSGELFF
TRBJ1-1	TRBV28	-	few	CASSLAGNTEAFF
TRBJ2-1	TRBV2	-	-	CALDAGKSYNEQFF
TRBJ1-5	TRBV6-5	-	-	CASLRNSNQPQHF
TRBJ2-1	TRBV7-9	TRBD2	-	CASSPSGGWAASYNEQFF
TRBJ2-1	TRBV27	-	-	CASRFGGSYNEQFF
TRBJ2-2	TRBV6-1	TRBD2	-	CASSEVAGGPSGELFF
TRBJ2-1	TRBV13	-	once	CASSGSDTGYNEQFF
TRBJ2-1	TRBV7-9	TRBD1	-	CASSTRDSSPSYNEQFF
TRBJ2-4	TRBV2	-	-	CASSTGTAKNIQYF
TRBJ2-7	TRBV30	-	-	CAWTMDWTYEQYF
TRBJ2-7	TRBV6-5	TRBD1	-	CASSYFDRGQGEQYF
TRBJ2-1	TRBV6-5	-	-	CASSPNRAYEQFF
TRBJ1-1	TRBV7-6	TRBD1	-	CASSATGQGVTEAFF
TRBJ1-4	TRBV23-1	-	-	CASSQGTGTEKLFF
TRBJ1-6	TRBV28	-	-	CASSLNFRYGLVMDRGDSPLHF
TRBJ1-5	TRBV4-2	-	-	CASSQAPENQPQHF
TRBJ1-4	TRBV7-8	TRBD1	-	CASKSTGGVGEKLFF
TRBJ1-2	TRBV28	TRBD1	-	CASTGTGGKANYGYTF
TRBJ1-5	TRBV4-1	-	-	CASSRRDLPGEPQHF
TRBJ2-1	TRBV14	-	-	CASSLALYEQFF
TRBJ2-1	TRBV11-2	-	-	CASSLFESYNEQFF
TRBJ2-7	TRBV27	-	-	CASSSPLGTVGEQYF
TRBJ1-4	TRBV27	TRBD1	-	CASSSIRTGGSGEKLFF